The next 20 T cell receptor beta chains were all read from a single sample in a study of cytomegalovirus exposure and HLA in healthy donors. Amplification used 60 Vbeta primers and 13 Jbeta primers. Method: immunoSEQ multiplex PCR; TCRdb's copy keeps in-frame clones and lacks some. The sample table includes fewer than 50,000 clones. The sample consisted of PBMCs. Receptors were obtained from a male donor in good health and CMV-seronegative.

The chain carries TRBV27 and TRBJ1-1; D is unclear. CDR1 and CDR2 (germline): MNHEY, SMNVEV (reference sequence). There are 14 residues in the CDR3. Deletions cut 3 bases from V and 1 base from J, with 9 bases between. The CDR3 DNA reads as TGTGCCAGCAGTTTGAACCGGGGGAACACTGAAGCTTTCTTT. Amino acid sequence: CASSLNRGNTEAFF.

The J gene is TRBJ2-6, the V gene TRBV6-6, with D unresolved. The V gene's germline CDR1 is MNHNY and CDR2 SVGAGI (reference sequence). CDR3 length: 15 residues. Trimming removed 2 bases at V and 6 bases at J, with 11 bases between. CDR3 amino acids: CASSYGSAEANVLTF. CDR3 in DNA: TGTGCCAGCAGTTACGGGTCGGCGGAGGCCAACGTCCTGACTTTC.

This chain joins TRBV6-5 and TRBJ1-6; the D gene is possibly TRBD1 (5 bases). V was trimmed by 5 bases and J by 7 bases, leaving 12 bases between them. Per the germline V gene, CDR1 is MNHEY and CDR2 is SVGAGI. This CDR3 has 14 residues. The CDR3 DNA reads TGTGCCAGCAGTCCTGACAGCCCCAATTCACCCCTCCACTTT. This translates into CASSPDSPNSPLHF.

The rearrangement joins TRBV7-8 to TRBJ2-7, with D hard to call. V dropped 4 bases and J dropped 6 bases, with 19 bases sitting between them. Germline V gene sequence: CDR1 SGHVS, CDR2 FQNEAQ. CDR3 length: 15 amino acids. CDR3 nucleotide sequence: TGTGCCAGCAGCTCGAGCATGGTCGTCACCTCCGAGCAGTACTTC. The encoded protein is CASSSSMVVTSEQYF.

This chain links TRBV4-1 with TRBJ2-1; maybe TRBD2 (5 bases). The length of the CDR3 is 13 residues. Germline CDR1 is MGHRA and CDR2 is YSYEKL. Trimming took off 1 base at V and 12 bases at J, with 13 bases between the two ends. The CDR3 bases are TGCGCCAGCAGCCAAGGAGAGAGGGCAGCGCAGTTCTTC. As protein: CASSQGERAAQFF.

CDR3 coding DNA: TGTGCCAGGCGTGGGGGCCCACACACAGATACGCAGTATTTT. Amino acids: CARRGGPHTDTQYF. This sequence joins TRBV11-3 and TRBJ2-3; possible D gene TRBD1, 6 bases. The V gene lost 9 bases and the J gene lost 2 bases, with 15 bases spanning the gap. The CDR3 spans 14 residues. Germline CDR1 and CDR2: SGHNT and YENEEA.

The chain joins TRBV6-1 to TRBJ1-5, with unresolved D. The germline V gene encodes CDR1 MNHNS and CDR2 SASEGT. With 4 bases removed from V and 0 bases from J, the gap between germline ends came to 7 bases. This CDR3 spans 14 amino acids. CDR3 loop: CASSGQYSNQPQHF. The CDR3 DNA is TGTGCCAGCAGTGGGCAGTATAGCAATCAGCCCCAGCATTTT.

V and J are TRBV13 and TRBJ2-3, with TRBD1 identical over 11 bases. The J segment lost 3 bases and the V segment lost 5 bases, leaving 4 bases of the junction unmatched. CDR3 size: 15 residues. Per germline, CDR1 PRHDT and CDR2 FYEKMQ (reference sequence). The CDR3 DNA is TGTGCCAGCAGCACCCGGGACAGGGGGACAGATACGCAGTATTTT. Its protein product is CASSTRDRGTDTQYF.

The rearrangement joins TRBV4-2 to TRBJ2-1, with 7 bases aligning to TRBD2. The germline V gene has CDR1 LGHNA and CDR2 YNFKEQ. The CDR3 is 14 residues long. Trimming at V came to 4 bases and at J to 6 bases, leaving 6 bases not matched to a gene. The CDR3 region is CASSPGLELNEQFF. The CDR3 region has the DNA TGTGCCAGCAGCCCCGGACTAGAACTCAATGAGCAGTTCTTC.

The chain is built from TRBV18 and TRBJ2-2; the D gene is possibly TRBD2 (6 bases). Germline CDR1 and CDR2: KGHSH and LQKENI. V was cut by 0 bases and J by 3 bases, with 14 bases left in between. This CDR3 is built from 17 residues. The CDR3 loop is CASSPPEREMYTGELFF. CDR3 sequence (DNA): TGTGCCAGCTCACCACCGGAACGGGAGATGTACACCGGGGAGCTGTTTTTT.

The V call is TRBV6-1, the J call TRBJ1-6; 9 bases align to TRBD1. CDR1 MNHNS and CDR2 SASEGT come from the germline V gene. The CDR3 runs to 16 residues. J lost 10 bases, V lost 1 base, and 8 bases had no gene match. The CDR3 bases are TGTGCCAGCAGTGAAGGGGACAGGGTGTTGGCCTCACCCCTCCACTTT. Translating gives CASSEGDRVLASPLHF.

V is TRBV30 and J is TRBJ2-3, with D perhaps TRBD2 (6 bases). This CDR3 spans 15 amino acids. V lost 0 bases and J lost 2, with 12 bases in between. The germline gives CDR1 GTSNPN, CDR2 SVGIG (reference sequence). The CDR3 sequence: CAWSVLAGTTDTQYF. The CDR3 DNA reads TGTGCCTGGAGTGTACTTGCGGGAACCACAGATACGCAGTATTTT.

The gene calls are TRBV7-2 and TRBJ1-6; TRBD1 aligns across 7 bases. The V segment lost 5 bases and the J segment 11 bases; nucleotides outside the gene matches: 9. Per the germline V gene, CDR1 is SGHTA and CDR2 is FQGNSA. CDR3 length: 14 amino acids. The CDR3 DNA sequence: TGTGCCAGCAGCCTGGAGGGGGCGTTGGCACCCCTCCACTTT. Encoded protein: CASSLEGALAPLHF.

V gene TRBV2 combines with J gene TRBJ2-2; a weak D match, TRBD1 (6 bases). The CDR3 sequence is 15 residues long. The ends were cut back, 7 bases at V and 2 bases at J, with 14 bases in the middle. Germline V gene data show CDR1 as SNHLY and CDR2 as FYNNEI. The CDR3 DNA sequence: TGTGCCAGCACCCGAGGGGGTTCCAACACCGGGGAGCTGTTTTTT. This encodes CASTRGGSNTGELFF.

This chain joins TRBV7-2 and TRBJ2-5; TRBD1 aligns across 10 bases. The DNA end is more similar to TRBJ2-7, so the J call may be wrong. The CDR3 consists of 14 residues. CDR1 is SGHTA and CDR2 is FQGNSA in the germline V gene. The CDR3 is CASSLGQGVNEQYF. In DNA form, the CDR3 reads TGTGCCAGCAGCCTCGGACAGGGGGTTAACGAGCAGTACTTC.

This sequence joins TRBV6-5 and TRBJ1-1, with TRBD1 matching over 8 bases. The CDR3 runs 12 residues. Germline V gene lookup returns CDR1 MNHEY and CDR2 SVGAGI. J lost 7 bases, V lost 5 bases, and 3 bases had no gene match. Here the CDR3 reads CASSTGGNEAFF. The CDR3 region has the DNA TGTGCCAGCAGTACAGGGGGGAATGAAGCTTTCTTT.

The chain is built from TRBV18 and TRBJ2-7; tentatively, D is TRBD1 (6 bases). The V gene's germline CDR1 is KGHSH and CDR2 LQKENI. Trimming took off 3 bases at V and 2 bases at J, with 11 bases between the two ends. The CDR3 sequence is 14 residues long. Here the CDR3 DNA reads TGTGCCAGCTCACCGCCACAGGGAACCTACGAGCAGTACTTC. This translates into CASSPPQGTYEQYF.

The chain links TRBV29-1 to TRBJ2-2, with 11 bases identical to TRBD2. V lost 4 bases, J lost 5 bases, and 3 bases stayed unmatched. The CDR3 extends over 14 amino acids. Germline values: CDR1 SQVTM, CDR2 ANQGSEA. CDR3 sequence: CSVGLAGGTGELFF. The CDR3 DNA follows: TGCAGCGTTGGTTTAGCGGGAGGGACCGGGGAGCTGTTTTTT.

This chain uses TRBV11-2 with TRBJ1-2; 7 bases map to TRBD1. The CDR3 totals 14 residues. Trimming took 7 bases from V and 6 from J; bases not matched to a gene: 11. The germline CDR1 and CDR2 sequences are SGHAT and FQNNGV. The CDR3 DNA is TGTGCCAGCACCCGGACAGGAAAAGCGGATGGCTACACCTTC. Its protein product is CASTRTGKADGYTF.

The chain combines TRBV5-1 with TRBJ2-1; 8 bases map to TRBD1. The ends lost 2 bases at V and 10 bases at J; junction bases unmatched: 2. CDR1 SGHRS and CDR2 YFSETQ come from the germline V gene. The CDR3 has 12 residues. CDR3 sequence reads: CASSLRTGEQFF. CDR3 DNA: TGCGCCAGCAGCTTACGGACAGGGGAGCAGTTCTTC.